One and the same sample provided the 9 T cell receptor beta chains below, sequenced in a study of graft-versus-host responses after intestinal transplantation. Sequencing was performed with immunoSEQ multiplex PCR; in TCRdb, only in-frame clones are kept and a portion is missing. The sample lists fewer than 8,500 clones, 83% occurring once. Grafts had their tissue processed, releasing intraepithelial and lamina propria lymphocytes. This sample comprised ileum tissue, obtained 300 to 320 days after intestinal transplant. The origin of the receptors is a human patient who received an intestinal transplant, so some T cells may come from the graft donor.

J is TRBJ2-4 and V is TRBV25-1; TRBD2 agrees at 12 bases. Germline V gives CDR1 MGHDK, CDR2 SYGVNS. V lost 4 bases to trimming and J lost 2 bases; unmatched junction nucleotides: 6. The length of the CDR3 is 17 residues. DNA for the CDR3: TGTGCCAGCAGTGGAGCTAGCGGGGGGGAACCCAAAAACATTCAGTACTTC. It translates to CASSGASGGEPKNIQYF. Drawing the rest from reference TRBV25-1 and TRBJ2-4, the complete variable domain is EADIYQTPRYLVIGTGKKITLECSQTMGHDKMYWYQQDPGMELHLIHYSYGVNSTEKGDLSSESTVSRIRTEHFPLTLESARPSHTSQYLCASSGASGGEPKNIQYFGAGTRLSVL.

This chain connects TRBV5-7 to TRBJ2-3, with 10 bases matching TRBD2. TRBV5-7 is filed as an ORF, its function uncertain. J lost 5 bases, V lost 2 bases, and 5 bases had no gene match. CDR3 size: 15 residues. CDR3 amino acids: CASSFTAGGEDTQYF. DNA of the CDR3: TGTGCCAGCAGCTTCACAGCGGGGGGGGAAGATACGCAGTATTTT.

V usage is TRBV6-4 and J usage is TRBJ2-2, with D uncertain. CDR1 and CDR2 from the germline V gene are MRHNA and SNTAGT. CDR3 length equals 14 residues. V lost 0 bases and J 5 bases, leaving 7 bases between the germline ends. CDR3: CASSDSIGTGELFF. The CDR3 DNA reads as TGTGCCAGCAGTGACTCGATAGGGACCGGGGAGCTGTTTTTT.

V gene TRBV11-2 combines with J gene TRBJ2-7, with D perhaps TRBD1 (6 bases). The ends were cut back, 5 bases at V and 2 bases at J, with 10 bases in the middle. The CDR3 is 13 residues long. Germline CDR1 and CDR2: SGHAT and FQNNGV. CDR3 loop: CASSPGQPYEQYF. As DNA, the CDR3 is TGTGCCAGCAGCCCTGGACAGCCCTACGAGCAGTACTTC.

V and J are TRBV19 and TRBJ2-7, with D tentatively TRBD1 (6 bases). In germline, CDR1 is LNHDA, CDR2 SQIVND (reference sequence). This CDR3 is 12 amino acids long. The ends were cut back, 5 bases at V and 7 bases at J, with 12 bases in the middle. DNA for the CDR3: TGTGCCAGTAGTCAGGGGAACTTGGAGCAGTACTTC. Protein sequence: CASSQGNLEQYF.

The J gene is TRBJ1-4, the V gene TRBV4-1; weak D call: TRBD1 (6 bases). The V and J ends lost 2 bases and 8 bases respectively, with 15 bases between them. Germline CDR1 and CDR2: MGHRA and YSYEKL. There are 15 residues in the CDR3. For the CDR3, the DNA is TGCGCCAGCAGCCAAAATAGGGGGATTGTCGAAAAACTGTTTTTT. Translation: CASSQNRGIVEKLFF.

This chain joins TRBV5-1 and TRBJ2-7, with 10 bases fitting TRBD1. The CDR3 loop spans 13 amino acids. J lost 6 bases, V lost 6 bases, and 6 bases had no gene match. Germline V gives CDR1 SGHRS, CDR2 YFSETQ. The CDR3 reads CASNWGTGVEQYF. CDR3 bases: TGCGCCAGCAACTGGGGGACAGGGGTCGAGCAGTACTTC. The full variable domain, completed using reference TRBV5-1 and TRBJ2-7, is KAGVTQTPRYLIKTRGQQVTLSCSPISGHRSVSWYQQTPGQGLQFLFEYFSETQRNKGNFPGRFSGRQFSNSRSEMNVSTLELGDSALYLCASNWGTGVEQYFGPGTRLTVT.

The gene calls are TRBV28 and TRBJ1-2, with D hard to call. Trimming pared 3 bases from V and 4 bases from J, leaving 15 bases between. This CDR3 contains 15 residues. The germline CDR1 and CDR2 sequences are MDHEN and SYDVKM. CDR3 nucleotides: TGTGCCAGCAGTTTCTCCTTCGTAGTCGCCTATGGCTACACCTTC. It codes for CASSFSFVVAYGYTF.

The chain has TRBV27 and TRBJ1-5, with TRBD1 matching over 7 bases. Germline CDR1 is MNHEY and CDR2 is SMNVEV (reference sequence). The trim removed 7 bases at V and 8 bases at J, leaving 23 bases unmatched. This CDR3 is 18 amino acids long. DNA of the CDR3: TGTGCCAGCACCTTTCGGGGAGGGGGCGAGAGAGGGGTCGAGCCCCAGCATTTT. Its translation: CASTFRGGGERGVEPQHF.